This is a list of T cell receptor beta chains from one sample in a study of T cell responses to AZD1222 COVID-19 vaccine. The data were produced by immunoSEQ multiplex PCR, yet TCRdb's version contains in-frame clones alone and is incomplete. The sample includes 60,000 to 85,000 clones, 60% to 85% of them seen just once. Specimen: peripheral blood, collected 28 days after the second dose of the MenACWY control vaccine. The origin of the receptors is an adult who received the MenACWY meningococcal vaccine as a control. The conserved cysteine and the conserved F or W are not part of the CDR3 here. Fields, in order: V gene, J gene, CDR3 protein.

v_call: TRBV19
j_call: TRBJ1-1
cdr3_aa: ASSRMNTEAF

v_call: TRBV30
j_call: TRBJ2-3
cdr3_aa: AWSVRRTSTDTQY

v_call: TRBV7-8
j_call: TRBJ2-7
cdr3_aa: ASSRRPVLTLNEQY

v_call: TRBV19
j_call: TRBJ1-1
cdr3_aa: ASSTMVSASEAF

v_call: TRBV9
j_call: TRBJ2-1
cdr3_aa: ASSVWGEGYNEQF

v_call: TRBV5-1
j_call: TRBJ1-3
cdr3_aa: ASSPQSSGNTIY

v_call: TRBV7-6
j_call: TRBJ1-3
cdr3_aa: ASSSGTGSGGNTIY

v_call: TRBV5-1
j_call: TRBJ2-2
cdr3_aa: ASSWGRQGSGELF

v_call: TRBV30
j_call: TRBJ2-3
cdr3_aa: AWSGTGLGKDTQY

v_call: TRBV6-2/TRBV6-3
j_call: TRBJ2-1
cdr3_aa: ASRPLAGDFNEQF

v_call: TRBV12-3/TRBV12-4
j_call: TRBJ2-1
cdr3_aa: ASSQRPAGQF

v_call: TRBV12-3/TRBV12-4
j_call: TRBJ1-2
cdr3_aa: ASSLTGGAYT

v_call: TRBV20-1
j_call: TRBJ1-1
cdr3_aa: SALNTEAF

v_call: TRBV11-2
j_call: TRBJ2-7
cdr3_aa: ASSLSSRGHEQY

v_call: TRBV4-3
j_call: TRBJ2-1
cdr3_aa: ASSQDFVGPYNEQF

v_call: TRBV7-8
j_call: TRBJ2-7
cdr3_aa: ASSPNSYEQY

v_call: TRBV28
j_call: TRBJ2-1
cdr3_aa: ASSLLREWDNEQF

v_call: TRBV28
j_call: TRBJ2-1
cdr3_aa: ASAGASSYNEQF

v_call: TRBV7-9
j_call: TRBJ2-1
cdr3_aa: ASSSLTPGRQMDNEQF

v_call: TRBV2
j_call: TRBJ1-4
cdr3_aa: ASKTGQGAWGEKLF

v_call: TRBV28
j_call: TRBJ2-7
cdr3_aa: ASGSGTAPYEQY

v_call: TRBV11-2
j_call: TRBJ1-1
cdr3_aa: ASSLVQGSTEAF

v_call: TRBV27
j_call: TRBJ2-2
cdr3_aa: ASRGQINTGELF

v_call: TRBV6-1
j_call: TRBJ1-5
cdr3_aa: ATKTGGLDQPQH

v_call: TRBV6-5
j_call: TRBJ2-7
cdr3_aa: ASSYQGANDEQY

v_call: TRBV3-1/TRBV3-2
j_call: TRBJ2-7
cdr3_aa: ASSPSLNSYEQY

v_call: TRBV30
j_call: TRBJ1-2
cdr3_aa: AWSIQSNYGYT

v_call: TRBV5-1
j_call: TRBJ2-5
cdr3_aa: ASSFGGGIQETQY

v_call: TRBV18
j_call: TRBJ1-5
cdr3_aa: ASLRGSQPQH

v_call: TRBV30
j_call: TRBJ1-2
cdr3_aa: AWSVGQGYYGYT

v_call: TRBV11-2
j_call: TRBJ2-1
cdr3_aa: ASSPLRLIEQF

v_call: TRBV9
j_call: TRBJ1-4
cdr3_aa: ASSASGNEKLF

v_call: TRBV30
j_call: TRBJ1-4
cdr3_aa: AWSVWDRDNEKLF

v_call: TRBV6-1
j_call: TRBJ1-3
cdr3_aa: ASREPGMTTGRSGNTIY

v_call: TRBV2
j_call: TRBJ2-5
cdr3_aa: ASSGDLSNAETQY

v_call: TRBV5-1
j_call: TRBJ1-1
cdr3_aa: ASSSQADTEAF

v_call: TRBV4-3
j_call: TRBJ1-2
cdr3_aa: ASSQDLRTVNYGYT

v_call: TRBV2
j_call: TRBJ2-5
cdr3_aa: ASSGTVVAETQY

v_call: TRBV6-5
j_call: TRBJ2-7
cdr3_aa: ASSLSGSSYEQY

v_call: TRBV19
j_call: TRBJ1-2
cdr3_aa: ASTPDRDRSGYT

v_call: TRBV3-1/TRBV3-2
j_call: TRBJ2-5
cdr3_aa: ASSLGTGIQETQY

v_call: TRBV11-2
j_call: TRBJ1-3
cdr3_aa: ASSSDRGRRGNTIY

v_call: TRBV5-8
j_call: TRBJ2-7
cdr3_aa: ASSPLAGRNEQY

v_call: TRBV21-1
j_call: TRBJ2-7
cdr3_aa: ASTPGNGDLYEQY

v_call: TRBV11-2
j_call: TRBJ2-7
cdr3_aa: ASSSGVGVYEQY